The 26 T cell receptor beta chains in this list originate from one sample, sequenced in a study of radiotherapy plus CTLA-4 blockade in lung cancer. Assay used: immunoSEQ multiplex PCR; TCRdb lists only in-frame clones, some missing. The sample has over 70,000 clones; approximately 86% are singletons. Sequenced material: peripheral blood, taken from a patient treated with radiotherapy plus ipilimumab. Receptors originate from a human donor with non-small cell lung cancer who had a partial response to radiotherapy plus ipilimumab.

In regard to this clone: Other DNA sequences in the same sample also yield this CDR3. The chain recombines TRBV29-1 with TRBJ1-2; D perhaps matches TRBD1 (5 bases). This CDR3 region has 12 residues. Germline-derived CDR1 and CDR2 are SQVTM and ANQGSEA. Trimming removed 3 bases at V and 2 bases at J, with 7 bases between. The CDR3 protein is CSVERGNYGYTF. The CDR3 region has the DNA TGCAGCGTTGAGCGGGGGAACTATGGCTACACCTTC. Full variable domain (rest looked up from reference TRBV29-1 and TRBJ1-2): SAVISQKPSRDICQRGTSLTIQCQVDSQVTMMFWYRQQPGQSLTLIATANQGSEATYESGFVIDKFPISRPNLTFSTLTVSNMSPEDSSIYLCSVERGNYGYTFGSGTRLTVV.

The chain employs TRBV7-9 and TRBJ2-7; D is possibly TRBD1 (5 bases). Per the germline V gene, CDR1 is SEHNR and CDR2 is FQNEAQ (reference sequence). Trimming pared 1 base from V and 8 bases from J, leaving 9 bases between. The CDR3 sequence is 12 residues long. As DNA, the CDR3 is TGTGCCAGCAGCTTAGTACCAGGGCAGCAGTACGTC. It translates to CASSLVPGQQYV.

In DNA, the CDR3 is TGTGCCAGCAGTGAAGTGGGGGGTCCGTCAAGTGGCTACACCTTC. Translating it yields CASSEVGGPSSGYTF. The gene calls are TRBV6-1 and TRBJ1-2; the D gene is possibly TRBD1 (5 bases). The CDR3 spans 15 residues. Trimming removed 1 base from V and 7 bases from J, with 16 bases in between. The germline V gene has CDR1 MNHNS and CDR2 SASEGT.

The chain uses TRBV28 and TRBJ2-1; maybe TRBD1 (5 bases). Germline V gene data show CDR1 as MDHEN and CDR2 as SYDVKM. This CDR3 contains 12 residues. V was pared by 7 bases and J by 5 bases, with 9 bases between. DNA for the CDR3: TGTGCCAGCACCAAACAGGACAATGAGCAGTTCTTC. As protein: CASTKQDNEQFF.

This chain uses TRBV6-6 with TRBJ2-7, with unresolved D. Germline V gene data show CDR1 as MNHNY and CDR2 as SVGAGI (reference sequence). This CDR3 comprises 12 residues. The V end was cut by 0 bases, the J end by 7 bases, with 7 bases between. The CDR3: CASSYSFGEQYF. CDR3 nucleotide sequence: TGTGCCAGCAGTTACTCCTTCGGTGAGCAGTACTTC.

The V call is TRBV14, the J call TRBJ2-7; 8 nucleotides agree with TRBD1. The CDR3 has 13 amino acids. The V gene's germline CDR1 is SGHDN and CDR2 FVKESK. J lost 7 bases, V lost 3 bases, and 5 bases had no gene match. CDR3 nucleotide sequence: TGTGCCAGCAGCCAGCAGGGGGCGGGTGAGCAGTACGTC. Translating it yields CASSQQGAGEQYV.

The V gene is TRBV28, the J gene TRBJ2-5, with D possibly being TRBD1 (6 bases). This CDR3 comprises 17 residues. Trimming shortened V by 3 bases and J by 2 bases, and 19 bases separated the two germline ends. Germline assignment: CDR1 MDHEN and CDR2 SYDVKM. The CDR3 spells CASSFGPLGTQQETQYF. CDR3 coding DNA: TGTGCCAGCAGTTTCGGGCCCCTGGGGACACAACAAGAGACCCAGTACTTC.

The V call is TRBV7-3, the J call TRBJ2-3; 10 bases are shared with TRBD2. Germline CDR1 SGHTA, CDR2 FQGTGA. This CDR3 is 18 amino acids long. V was pared by 5 bases and J by 2 bases, with 13 bases of the junction left unmatched. This chain's CDR3 is CASSAKVRLAGDTDTQYF. The CDR3 DNA is TGTGCCAGCAGCGCGAAAGTCCGACTAGCGGGTGACACAGATACGCAGTATTTT.

This clone came up once. The J gene is TRBJ1-1, the V gene TRBV10-3; D might be TRBD1 (5 bases). The CDR3 contains 16 residues. Trimming cost V 0 bases and J 0 bases, with 11 bases left between them. Per germline, CDR1 ENHRY and CDR2 SYGVKD. CDR3 sequence (DNA): TGTGCCATCAGTGAGTCGGGGCAGGTCATGAACACTGAAGCTTTCTTT. This encodes CAISESGQVMNTEAFF.

The chain couples TRBV2 to TRBJ2-7; a weak D match, TRBD1 (6 bases). The germline V and J ends were trimmed by 9 bases and 2 bases, with 11 bases remaining between them. Germline assignment: CDR1 SNHLY and CDR2 FYNNEI. The CDR3 spans 12 residues. CDR3 DNA: TGTGCCAGTTACAGGGACCCCTACGAGCAGTACTTC. It specifies CASYRDPYEQYF.

The chain combines TRBV7-2 with TRBJ2-1, with TRBD1 identical over 9 bases. Germline V lookup: CDR1 SGHTA, CDR2 FQGNSA. The CDR3 totals 15 residues. V gave up 4 bases and J gave up 0 bases; unmatched junction bases: 1. The CDR3 region is CASSSDRGSYNEQFF. The CDR3 DNA follows: TGTGCCAGCAGCTCGGACAGGGGCTCCTACAATGAGCAGTTCTTC.

The chain links TRBV5-8 to TRBJ1-5, with D tentatively TRBD1 (6 bases). Germline CDR1 reads SGHTS; CDR2 reads YDEGEE. The CDR3 sequence is 15 residues long. Between the trimmed V and J ends, which lost 3 bases and 0 bases, there was a span of 10 bases. This CDR3 reads CASSWGTLSNQPQHF. DNA of the CDR3: TGTGCCAGCAGCTGGGGGACACTTAGCAATCAGCCCCAGCATTTT. Supplemented by reference TRBV5-8 and TRBJ1-5, the full variable domain reads EAGVTQSPTHLIKTRGQQATLRCSPISGHTSVYWYQQALGLGLQFLLWYDEGEERNRGNFPPRFSGRQFPNYSSELNVNALELEDSALYLCASSWGTLSNQPQHFGDGTRLSIL.

This sequence joins TRBV5-4 and TRBJ1-2; D gene uncertain. V shed 4 bases and J shed 2 bases, with 15 bases lying between them. CDR1 and CDR2 (germline): SGHNT, YYREEE (reference sequence). The CDR3 contains 15 residues. CDR3 DNA sequence: TGTGCCAGCAGCCCCGGAGTCGTACTAAACTATGGCTACACCTTC. It yields the protein CASSPGVVLNYGYTF.

As concerns this clone: Other DNA variants within this sample encode the same CDR3. The gene calls are TRBV6-5 and TRBJ1-2; no definite D call. Germline-derived CDR1 and CDR2 are MNHEY and SVGAGI. Trimming took 2 bases from V and 4 from J, leaving 14 bases between them. The CDR3 spans 15 residues. The CDR3 region has the DNA TGTGCCAGCAGTTACGACGGCCGAACAGTCTATGGCTACACCTTC. Encoded protein: CASSYDGRTVYGYTF.

The rearrangement links TRBV5-4 to TRBJ2-5; no definite D call. The CDR3 consists of 12 residues. V lost 1 base, J lost 5 bases, and 6 bases lay in between. Germline-derived CDR1 and CDR2 are SGHNT and YYREEE (reference sequence). In nucleotides, the CDR3 is TGTGCCAGCAGCTTGTCCCTGGAGACCCAGTACTTC. Translation gives CASSLSLETQYF. Based on the CDR3 plus reference TRBV5-4 and TRBJ2-5, the full variable domain is ETGVTQSPTHLIKTRGQQVTLRCSSQSGHNTVSWYQQALGQGPQFIFQYYREEENGRGNFPPRFSGLQFPNYSSELNVNALELDDSALYLCASSLSLETQYFGPGTRLLVL.

The V call is TRBV30, the J call TRBJ2-3; tentative D call: TRBD2 (6 bases). The length of the CDR3 is 14 residues. Trimming removed 6 bases from V and 1 base from J, with 14 bases in between. CDR1 is GTSNPN, CDR2 SVGIG, per germline (reference sequence). CDR3 sequence reads: CACHRCGGTDTQYF. Written as DNA, the CDR3 is TGTGCCTGCCATAGGTGCGGGGGCACAGATACGCAGTATTTT.

The J gene is TRBJ2-7, the V gene TRBV7-8, with D possibly being TRBD2 (6 bases). V shed 1 base and J shed 3 bases, with 13 bases lying between them. Germline loops: CDR1 SGHVS, CDR2 FQNEAQ. The CDR3 spans 15 residues. The CDR3 loop is CASSLDLAQVYEQYF. The CDR3 DNA follows: TGTGCCAGCAGCTTAGACCTAGCGCAAGTCTACGAGCAGTACTTC.

The gene calls are TRBV4-2 and TRBJ2-2; 11 nucleotides line up with TRBD2. Looked up from germline, CDR1 is LGHNA and CDR2 is YNFKEQ. The CDR3 runs to 16 residues. J gave up 5 bases and V 4 bases, and 6 bases lay outside the gene matches. The CDR3 sequence is CASSPASGRLTGELFF. The CDR3 DNA reads TGTGCCAGCAGCCCCGCTAGCGGGAGGTTGACCGGGGAGCTGTTTTTT.

The J gene is TRBJ2-7, the V gene TRBV7-2; possible D gene TRBD1, 5 bases. Germline-derived CDR1 and CDR2 are SGHTA and FQGNSA. V lost 4 bases to trimming and J lost 6 bases, with 16 bases between them. The CDR3 is 14 amino acids. CDR3 nucleotide sequence: TGTGCCAGCAGCTCCTCCGGGCCAGGGCTCGAGCAGTACTTC. Residues: CASSSSGPGLEQYF.

This chain connects TRBV27 to TRBJ2-1; a weak D match, TRBD1 (6 bases). V was clipped by 7 bases and J by 6 bases, with 19 bases between them. The CDR3 spans 15 residues. Per germline, CDR1 MNHEY and CDR2 SMNVEV (reference sequence). CDR3 DNA: TGTGCCAGCATAAACCCACAGGGCTTGGGCAATGAGCAGTTCTTC. It codes for CASINPQGLGNEQFF.

The chain links TRBV18 to TRBJ2-3; 9 nucleotides match TRBD2. The V and J ends lost 6 bases and 5 bases, in that order; junction bases with no gene match: 15. Per the germline V gene, CDR1 is KGHSH and CDR2 is LQKENI. The CDR3 runs 17 residues. The CDR3 bases are TGTGCCAGCTCTACGAGGAGTAGCGGGAGCTGGCAAGATACGCAGTATTTT. It encodes CASSTRSSGSWQDTQYF.

The chain uses TRBV2 and TRBJ1-3, with unresolved D. The V gene lost 6 bases and the J gene lost 0 bases, with 6 bases spanning the gap. From germline, CDR1 is SNHLY and CDR2 FYNNEI. The length of the CDR3 is 13 residues. CDR3: CASSRDSGNTIYF. As DNA, the CDR3 is TGTGCCAGCAGCCGGGACTCTGGAAACACCATATATTTT.

This chain connects TRBV19 to TRBJ2-1; 10 bases are a match to TRBD1. Germline loops: CDR1 LNHDA, CDR2 SQIVND (reference sequence). The CDR3 is made up of 15 amino acids. The junction had 6 bases not matched to a gene; V was cut back by 7 bases and J by 3 bases. The CDR3 protein is CASTPDRGLYNEQFF. In DNA form, the CDR3 reads TGTGCCAGTACCCCTGACAGGGGGCTCTACAATGAGCAGTTCTTC.

About this clone: Other DNA sequences in this specimen translate into the identical CDR3. The V and J genes are TRBV6-5 and TRBJ2-1, with 14 bases lining up with TRBD2. The CDR3 spans 15 residues. V trimming: 3 bases; J trimming: 6 bases; junction bases outside the gene matches: 1. Germline assignment: CDR1 MNHEY and CDR2 SVGAGI. The CDR3 DNA reads TGTGCCAGCAGTTATGGACTAGCGGGGGGCAATGAGCAGTTCTTC. Protein product: CASSYGLAGGNEQFF.

V is TRBV9 and J is TRBJ1-5; unclear D gene. The CDR3 totals 15 residues. V was cut by 2 bases and J by 0 bases, with 9 bases left in between. The germline CDR1 and CDR2 sequences are SGDLS and YYNGEE. The chain's CDR3 is CASSVTGNSNQPQHF. DNA for the CDR3: TGTGCCAGCAGCGTGACCGGGAATAGCAATCAGCCCCAGCATTTT.

This chain joins TRBV6-5 and TRBJ1-5; 10 bases fit TRBD1. Germline V gene lookup returns CDR1 MNHEY and CDR2 SVGAGI. This CDR3 is built from 14 residues. V lost 8 bases to trimming and J lost 2 bases; unmatched junction nucleotides: 3. CDR3 bases: TGTGCCAGCGCCGGGACAGGGGGCAATCAGCCCCAGCATTTT. It yields the protein CASAGTGGNQPQHF.